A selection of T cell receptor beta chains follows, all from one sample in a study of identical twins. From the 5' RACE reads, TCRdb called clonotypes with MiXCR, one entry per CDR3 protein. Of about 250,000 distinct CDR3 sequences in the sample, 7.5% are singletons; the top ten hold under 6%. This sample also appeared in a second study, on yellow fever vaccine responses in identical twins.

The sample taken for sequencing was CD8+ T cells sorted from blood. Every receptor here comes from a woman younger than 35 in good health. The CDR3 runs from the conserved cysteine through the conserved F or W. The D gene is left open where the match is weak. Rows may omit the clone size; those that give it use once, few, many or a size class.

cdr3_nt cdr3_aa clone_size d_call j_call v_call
TGCGCCAGCAGCCCGGGACTAGGTGTCGGCGAGCAGTTCTTC CASSPGLGVGEQFF few TRBD2 TRBJ2-1 TRBV10-2
TGTGCCAGCAGTCTTGCCTTAGCGTCCGGGGAGCTGTTTTTT CASSLALASGELFF . . TRBJ2-2 TRBV27
TGTGCCAGCGTAGACAATTGGAACACTGAAGCTTTCTTT CASVDNWNTEAFF few . TRBJ1-1 TRBV27
TGTGCCAGCAGCTTTGACTTGGGGTCCTATGGCTACACCTTC CASSFDLGSYGYTF few . TRBJ1-2 TRBV9
TGCGCCAGCGGGGCGCCCTCCTACAATGAGCAGTTCTTC CASGAPSYNEQFF few . TRBJ2-1 TRBV5-1
TGCAGCGTTGAACCCGACAGTTACTCCTACAATGAGCAGTTCTTC CSVEPDSYSYNEQFF many . TRBJ2-1 TRBV29-1
TGTGCCAGCAGTTACGGGGACAGGGAGCTGAACACTGAAGCTTTCTTT CASSYGDRELNTEAFF . TRBD1 TRBJ1-1 TRBV6-5
TGCAGCGTTGAACCCGGGATCTCCTACAATGAGCAGTTCTTC CSVEPGISYNEQFF many . TRBJ2-1 TRBV29-1
TGCAGCGTAGCCGGAAACACCGGGGAGCTGTTTTTT CSVAGNTGELFF many . TRBJ2-2 TRBV29-1
TGTGCCAGCAGCTTATCGAGGGGGGCGGTAGCTTTCTTT CASSLSRGAVAFF many . TRBJ1-1 TRBV7-8
TGTGCCAGCAGTTTTACAGAATCTAGCACAGATACGCAGTATTTT CASSFTESSTDTQYF many . TRBJ2-3 TRBV6-2/TRBV6-3
TGCGCCAGCAGTGAGCAACAACCGAGAGAAGCTTTCTTT CASSEQQPREAFF many . TRBJ1-1 TRBV10-2
TGCAGTGCTCCACTCCTAAAGGGGGCGTGGGAGACCCAGTACTTC CSAPLLKGAWETQYF . TRBD1 TRBJ2-5 TRBV20-1
TGTGCCAGCGGAAATCTACGGGATAACGCTAATGAAAAACTGTTTTTT CASGNLRDNANEKLFF many . TRBJ1-4 TRBV12-3/TRBV12-4
TGCGCCAGCAGCCAAGTAGGGGGGAATGCCAATGAGCAGTTCTTC CASSQVGGNANEQFF many . TRBJ2-1 TRBV4-1
TGTGCCAGCAGCCTAGCGGGAGTTTTCAATGAGCAGTTCTTC CASSLAGVFNEQFF once TRBD2 TRBJ2-1 TRBV6-1
TGTGCCAGCAAAAACCGGGACAGGGCAACAGATACGCAGTATTTT CASKNRDRATDTQYF many TRBD1 TRBJ2-3 TRBV27
TGCAGTGCTGGAGGGACCGTCACGATCCAAGAGACCCAGTACTTC CSAGGTVTIQETQYF . . TRBJ2-5 TRBV20-1
TGCGCCAGCAGGACAGGACACCCGAACACCGGGGAGCTGTTTTTT CASRTGHPNTGELFF many . TRBJ2-2 TRBV4-1
TGTGCCAGCAGTTACGCACCGGGGGGTTACAATGAGCAGTTCTTC CASSYAPGGYNEQFF few TRBD2 TRBJ2-1 TRBV6-5
TGTGCCAGCAGTTCCAGGGAGACGGGCTTCACGACAGATACGCAGTATTTT CASSSRETGFTTDTQYF few . TRBJ2-3 TRBV27
TGTGCCAGCAGTTTAGGGTCAGGGATCGGGGCAACAGATACGCAGTATTTT CASSLGSGIGATDTQYF . . TRBJ2-3 TRBV12-3/TRBV12-4
TGCAGTGCTAGCAACTGGCTGACAGGGGGGAGTGGGGCCAACGTCCTGACTTTC CSASNWLTGGSGANVLTF few TRBD1 TRBJ2-6 TRBV20-1
TGTGCCAGCAGCTTAGAAGGCTTGAATCAGCCCCAGCATTTT CASSLEGLNQPQHF . . TRBJ1-5 TRBV7-8
TGCAGCACCGAAGGGCAGGCGGTGGGATATGAGCAGTTCTTC CSTEGQAVGYEQFF . . TRBJ2-1 TRBV29-1